Given below is one TCR beta chain in context. Its matching antigen is unknown. The record originates from a study of Graves' ophthalmopathy and Graves' hyperthyroidism. Hyperthyroidism patients, all newly diagnosed, had under 2 months' duration and ages of 18 to 65. Certain patients were not enrolled. These were patients with other autoimmune diseases, uncontrolled infections, pregnancy or lactation. The CDR3 covers 14 residues. In germline, CDR1 is SGHNT, CDR2 YYREEE (reference sequence). Trimming left V 1 base short and J 7 bases short, with 11 bases between. From RNA, the CDR3 regions of TCR beta chains were amplified and sequenced. The first round was an RT-PCR with HTBI primers, and the second round was a multiplex PCR. TCRdb recomputed calls from the multiplex PCR reads with MiXCR, one row per CDR3 protein. The table has more than 1,000,000 distinct CDR3 sequences, about 36% seen once. Study results and caveats: A majority of expanded thyroid clonotypes exceeding 0.001 frequency were likewise present in blood.

The sample was peripheral blood or thyroid tissue (not recorded which). This TCR came from an adult man with Graves' hyperthyroidism. The chain uses TRBV5-4 and TRBJ2-2; D remains ambiguous. The DNA of the CDR3 is TGTGCCAGCAGCTTGAAAGGGCACGACGGGGAGCTGTTTTTT. Protein sequence: CASSLKGHDGELFF.